One sample yielded the 30 T cell receptor beta chains listed below, sequenced in a study of response to subunit inactivated influenza vaccine. TCRdb re-called the RT-PCR reads with MiXCR, one entry per CDR3 protein. Of around 490,000 distinct CDR3 sequences listed, less than 8% are singletons. Source: PBMCs from blood, taken around 25 months after vaccination. These receptors all come from a man between 45 and 75 years old who received an inactivated influenza vaccine.

At least ten counts were recorded for this clonotype. V usage is TRBV18 and J usage is TRBJ2-7, with 9 positions matching TRBD1. In germline, CDR1 is KGHSH, CDR2 LQKENI. V was pared by 3 bases and J by 6 bases, with 9 bases of the junction left unmatched. This CDR3 has 15 residues. The CDR3 DNA reads TGTGCCAGCTCACCGACCGGGACAGGGAGACGCGAGCAGTACTTC. Its translation is CASSPTGTGRREQYF.

This clonotype has only a few counts. This chain links TRBV20-1 with TRBJ1-2; 7 nucleotides match TRBD1. Germline CDR1 reads DFQATT; CDR2 reads SNEGSKA (reference sequence). This CDR3 spans 14 amino acids. Trimming took 7 bases from V and 12 from J; bases not matched to a gene: 20. The CDR3 sequence: CSDDGTDEFGRNTF. As DNA, the CDR3 is TGCAGTGACGATGGGACAGACGAGTTTGGTAGGAACACCTTC.

This clonotype was detected many times. The J gene is TRBJ2-1, the V gene TRBV6-4; 9 bases fit TRBD2. There are 19 residues in the CDR3. Trimming took 6 bases from V and 7 from J; bases not matched to a gene: 22. Germline CDR1 is MRHNA and CDR2 is SNTAGT. The chain's CDR3 is CASSPNLVAGGTFKNEQFF. The CDR3 DNA reads as TGTGCCAGCAGCCCGAATTTGGTGGCGGGGGGGACCTTTAAGAATGAGCAGTTCTTC.

This sequence joins TRBV4-2 and TRBJ2-7; 8 nucleotides agree with TRBD2. The CDR3 extends over 17 amino acids. After removal of 1 base from V and 3 bases from J, the junction contained 11 bases not matched to a gene. Germline CDR1 LGHNA, CDR2 YNFKEQ. The CDR3 region has the DNA TGTGCCAGCAGCCAAGGGCTCTTGCGGGAGGCGGGCTACGAGCAGTACTTC. It specifies CASSQGLLREAGYEQYF.

This clonotype was recorded a few times. The chain employs TRBV20-1 and TRBJ1-1; 12 bases line up with TRBD1. Germline lookup yields CDR1 DFQATT and CDR2 SNEGSKA (reference sequence). The CDR3 is made up of 15 amino acids. V lost 6 bases and J lost 9; bases outside the gene matches: 14. The chain's CDR3 is CSARGQGASGWKAFF. The CDR3 DNA reads TGCAGTGCCAGGGGACAGGGGGCGTCAGGCTGGAAAGCTTTCTTT.

The gene calls are TRBV5-1 and TRBJ2-5; D perhaps matches TRBD1 (5 bases). Trimming stripped 0 bases from V and 2 bases from J, with 14 bases between. The CDR3 is made up of 16 amino acids. Germline CDR1 and CDR2: SGHRS and YFSETQ. For the CDR3, the DNA is TGCGCCAGCAGCTTGGACGTTGGGGCAGCACAAGAGACCCAGTACTTC. Its protein is CASSLDVGAAQETQYF. Combining the CDR3 with reference TRBV5-1 and TRBJ2-5 gives the whole variable domain KAGVTQTPRYLIKTRGQQVTLSCSPISGHRSVSWYQQTPGQGLQFLFEYFSETQRNKGNFPGRFSGRQFSNSRSEMNVSTLELGDSALYLCASSLDVGAAQETQYFGPGTRLLVL.

The chain is built from TRBV6-1 and TRBJ1-6; no firm D call. Germline CDR1 and CDR2: MNHNS and SASEGT. This CDR3 has 13 amino acids. Trimming removed 0 bases at V and 13 bases at J, with 10 bases between. The CDR3 loop reads CASSEATRDPLHF. The CDR3, as DNA: TGTGCCAGCAGTGAAGCGACCCGAGACCCCCTCCACTTT.

The V gene is TRBV6-4, the J gene TRBJ2-1; 7 nucleotides match TRBD2. V lost 4 bases and J lost 6; bases outside the gene matches: 9. The CDR3 sequence is 15 residues long. The germline gives CDR1 MRHNA, CDR2 SNTAGT. The CDR3 region has the DNA TGTGCCAGCAGTGTCTTCAGCGGGGAGACCAATGAGCAGTTCTTC. Its protein product is CASSVFSGETNEQFF.

This clonotype was seen only a few times. This chain connects TRBV15 to TRBJ2-7; TRBD1 matches at 9 bases. The V segment lost 1 base and the J segment 5 bases; nucleotides outside the gene matches: 12. Germline CDR1 LNHNV, CDR2 YYDKDF (reference sequence). The CDR3 is 17 amino acids. The CDR3 sequence: CATSRVKGQGPTDEQYF. CDR3 coding DNA: TGTGCCACCAGCAGAGTTAAGGGACAGGGCCCTACAGACGAGCAGTACTTC.

This clonotype was seen only a few times. One end of the junction varies from germline; a read error may be responsible. The chain uses TRBV12-3 or TRBV12-4 and TRBJ1-4, with a possible D match to TRBD1 (6 bases). There are 15 residues in the CDR3. CDR3 DNA: TGTGCCAGCAGTTTTTGGGGACACTATAATGGAAAACTGTTTTTT. Residues: CASSFWGHYNGKLFF.

The CDR3 DNA follows: TGTGCCAGCACAACGGGAAGCGCCAGGGCCCAGTACTTC. Encoded protein: CASTTGSARAQYF. The chain combines TRBV6-2 or TRBV6-3 with TRBJ2-5, with D perhaps TRBD1 or TRBD2 (5 bases each). From germline, CDR1 is MNHEY and CDR2 SVGEGT. Trimming took off 7 bases at V and 9 bases at J, with 18 bases between the two ends. The CDR3 is made up of 13 amino acids.

This clonotype was seen repeatedly, ten times or more. This sequence joins TRBV7-9 and TRBJ1-2, with D uncertain. The CDR3 extends over 12 amino acids. Germline loops: CDR1 SEHNR, CDR2 FQNEAQ (reference sequence). Trimming took off 3 bases at V and 6 bases at J, with 8 bases between the two ends. The CDR3 loop reads CASSLGGDGYTF. The DNA for the CDR3 is TGTGCCAGCAGCTTGGGAGGAGATGGCTACACCTTC.

As for this clonotype: A much larger clone differs by one base, so this may be a read error. V usage is TRBV20-1 and J usage is TRBJ2-7; the D gene is possibly TRBD2 (7 bases). V was shortened by 6 bases and J by 6 bases, with 18 bases between the two germline ends. The CDR3 sequence is 13 residues long. Germline CDR1 is DFQATT and CDR2 is SNEGSKA (reference sequence). CDR3 sequence: CSAGYWGGCEQYF. The CDR3 DNA is TGCAGTGCCGGGTACTGGGGGGGCTGCGAGCAGTACTTC.

This clonotype turned up a few times. V gene TRBV7-8 combines with J gene TRBJ2-3, with D uncertain. This CDR3 has 13 amino acids. Germline V gene lookup returns CDR1 SGHVS and CDR2 FQNEAQ. Trimming shortened V by 5 bases and J by 5 bases, and 11 bases separated the two germline ends. The CDR3 spells CASSPLGLDTQYF. CDR3 bases: TGTGCCAGCAGCCCTCTTGGTTTAGATACGCAGTATTTT.

This clonotype came up a few times. The chain carries TRBV29-1 and TRBJ2-7; 7 positions agree with TRBD2. Germline values: CDR1 SQVTM, CDR2 ANQGSEA. Unmatched junction bases numbered 9, after V lost 5 bases and J lost 2 bases. This CDR3 comprises 14 residues. Here the CDR3 DNA reads TGCAGCGTTTTAAAAGCGGGGATCGCCTACGAGCAGTACTTC. This gives the protein CSVLKAGIAYEQYF.

This sequence joins TRBV11-2 and TRBJ2-7, with D hard to call. Per germline, CDR1 SGHAT and CDR2 FQNNGV. Trimming took off 9 bases at V and 0 bases at J, with 9 bases between the two ends. This CDR3 has 12 residues. The CDR3: CARAPYSYEQYF. The CDR3 bases are TGTGCCAGGGCCCCGTACTCCTACGAGCAGTACTTC. The full variable domain, its missing parts supplied by reference TRBV11-2 and TRBJ2-7, is EAGVAQSPRYKIIEKRQSVAFWCNPISGHATLYWYQQILGQGPKLLIQFQNNGVVDDSQLPKDRFSAERLKGVDSTLKIQPAKLEDSAVYLCARAPYSYEQYFGPGTRLTVT.

This clonotype was picked up many times. This sequence joins TRBV24-1 and TRBJ1-2; TRBD1 matches 8 bases. The trim removed 4 bases at V and 6 bases at J, leaving 18 bases unmatched. Per the germline V gene, CDR1 is KGHDR and CDR2 is SFDVKD. This CDR3 contains 18 residues. CDR3 DNA: TGTGCCACCAGTGACACCTACCCCACGGGCAGGGGGCAGGATGGCTACACCTTC. Translating it yields CATSDTYPTGRGQDGYTF.

This clonotype was detected only a few times. The gene calls are TRBV20-1 and TRBJ1-4, with D perhaps matching TRBD1 (6 bases). The CDR3 totals 14 residues. CDR1 DFQATT and CDR2 SNEGSKA come from the germline V gene (reference sequence). Deletions cut 3 bases from V and 4 bases from J, with 12 bases between. The CDR3 spells CSASRQDLNEKLFF. As DNA, the CDR3 is TGCAGTGCTAGCCGACAGGATCTTAATGAAAAACTGTTTTTT.

The gene calls are TRBV28 and TRBJ2-5, with D unclear. The V end lost 6 bases, the J end lost 4 bases, and 18 bases lay between the germline ends. CDR3 size: 15 residues. Germline V lookup: CDR1 MDHEN, CDR2 SYDVKM. The DNA for the CDR3 is TGTGCCAGCAGATCCGCCGTGGGGTGGTCAGAGACCCAGTACTTC. Its protein is CASRSAVGWSETQYF.

This clonotype was detected a few times. This chain links TRBV12-3 or TRBV12-4 with TRBJ2-7, with 9 bases aligning to TRBD1. The CDR3 loop spans 16 amino acids. With V trimmed by 3 bases and J by 3 bases, 9 bases remained unmatched. The CDR3 region has the DNA TGTGCCAGCAGTTTGCCCGCGGACAGGGGATACTACGAGCAGTACTTC. This codes for CASSLPADRGYYEQYF.

Many counts were recorded for this clonotype. The chain employs TRBV28 and TRBJ2-1; D gene unclear. The CDR3 runs to 14 residues. CDR1 and CDR2 (germline): MDHEN, SYDVKM. The V gene lost 6 bases and the J gene lost 7 bases, with 16 bases spanning the gap. The CDR3: CASRKGSARNEQFF. The CDR3 nucleotides are TGTGCCAGCAGAAAGGGATCCGCGCGGAATGAGCAGTTCTTC.

The sample holds a few counts of this clonotype. The chain couples TRBV5-1 to TRBJ2-2; the match to TRBD2 covers 13 bases. V lost 7 bases, J lost 6 bases, and 6 bases stayed unmatched. There are 15 residues in the CDR3. The germline CDR1 and CDR2 sequences are SGHRS and YFSETQ. In nucleotides, the CDR3 is TGCGCCAGCGGCACTAGCGGGAGGGCCGCCGGGGAGCTGTTTTTT. It codes for CASGTSGRAAGELFF. The whole variable domain, remainder taken from reference TRBV5-1 and TRBJ2-2, is KAGVTQTPRYLIKTRGQQVTLSCSPISGHRSVSWYQQTPGQGLQFLFEYFSETQRNKGNFPGRFSGRQFSNSRSEMNVSTLELGDSALYLCASGTSGRAAGELFFGEGSRLTVL.

This clonotype was counted ten times or more. The chain couples TRBV11-2 to TRBJ1-1; possibly TRBD1 for D (5 bases). V lost 1 base, J lost 10 bases, and 10 bases lay in between. CDR1 and CDR2 from the germline V gene are SGHAT and FQNNGV. This CDR3 comprises 12 residues. This chain's CDR3 is CASSLAQGLAFF. The CDR3 nucleotides read TGTGCCAGCAGCTTAGCCCAGGGCTTAGCTTTCTTT.

The sample holds a few counts of this clonotype. This chain links TRBV29-1 with TRBJ2-3, with D possibly matching TRBD2 (6 bases). In germline, CDR1 is SQVTM, CDR2 ANQGSEA. Trimming pared 4 bases from V and 6 bases from J, leaving 17 bases between. The CDR3 loop spans 14 amino acids. CDR3 in DNA: TGCAGCGTTGTGGGTCAGGGACTCATGGATACGCAGTATTTT. It specifies CSVVGQGLMDTQYF.

V is TRBV5-1 and J is TRBJ2-5; 12 bases line up with TRBD1. The CDR3 length is 16 residues. CDR1 is SGHRS, CDR2 YFSETQ, per germline. Trimming at V came to 4 bases and at J to 2 bases, leaving 6 bases not matched to a gene. This CDR3 reads CASSGGQGAWQETQYF. CDR3 coding DNA: TGCGCCAGCAGCGGGGGACAGGGGGCTTGGCAAGAGACCCAGTACTTC. The whole variable domain, remainder taken from reference TRBV5-1 and TRBJ2-5, is KAGVTQTPRYLIKTRGQQVTLSCSPISGHRSVSWYQQTPGQGLQFLFEYFSETQRNKGNFPGRFSGRQFSNSRSEMNVSTLELGDSALYLCASSGGQGAWQETQYFGPGTRLLVL.

This clonotype has more than one count but fewer than ten. The gene calls are TRBV4-2 and TRBJ2-6, with no clear D. CDR3 size: 14 residues. Per the germline V gene, CDR1 is LGHNA and CDR2 is YNFKEQ. The ends were cut back, 5 bases at V and 0 bases at J, with 5 bases in the middle. DNA for the CDR3: TGTGCCAGCAGCGCCCTCTCTGGGGCCAACGTCCTGACTTTC. Translated: CASSALSGANVLTF.

This clonotype was picked up a small number of times. This chain uses TRBV11-2 with TRBJ2-5, with D perhaps TRBD1 (5 bases). Trimming took 0 bases from V and 7 from J, leaving 12 bases between them. The CDR3 contains 14 residues. The germline gives CDR1 SGHAT, CDR2 FQNNGV. The CDR3 nucleotides read TGTGCCAGCAGCTTAGACCGCAGGGCAGGGACCCAGTACTTC. It is translated as CASSLDRRAGTQYF.

The rearrangement joins TRBV24-1 to TRBJ1-5, with TRBD1 matching over 7 bases. The trim removed 3 bases at V and 7 bases at J, leaving 5 bases unmatched. The CDR3 consists of 14 residues. Germline lookup yields CDR1 KGHDR and CDR2 SFDVKD. CDR3 bases: TGTGCCACCAGTGATACGACAGGGCCCCAGCCCCAGCATTTT. Translated, it gives CATSDTTGPQPQHF.

As DNA, the CDR3 is TGCGCCAGCAGCTTGGGGGGACAGGGTTTCGACGAGCAGTACTTC. It encodes CASSLGGQGFDEQYF. V usage is TRBV5-1 and J usage is TRBJ2-7, with 9 bases that match TRBD1. The CDR3 totals 15 residues. Trimming at V came to 0 bases and at J to 5 bases, leaving 6 bases not matched to a gene. The germline V gene encodes CDR1 SGHRS and CDR2 YFSETQ.

This clonotype showed up many times. The chain combines TRBV11-2 with TRBJ2-3, with 7 bases fitting TRBD1. Germline V lookup: CDR1 SGHAT, CDR2 FQNNGV. CDR3 size: 15 residues. V trimming: 3 bases; J trimming: 4 bases; junction bases outside the gene matches: 7. CDR3 sequence (DNA): TGTGCCAGCAGCTTCGACAGGGAGTACGCAGATACGCAGTATTTT. Translation gives CASSFDREYADTQYF.